The entry below gives a single T cell receptor (beta chain) sequence along with its context. A single base separates this from a much larger clone, so it may be a read error. CDR3 length equals 14 residues. Germline CDR1 LGHDT, CDR2 YNNKEL (reference sequence). The sample is drawn from a study of CD8 T cells in ankylosing spondylitis. TCRdb redid the calling of the 5' RACE reads with MiXCR, one entry per CDR3 protein. The sample lists tens of thousands of distinct CDR3 sequences, less than 6% occurring once. The source of this sequence is a male donor with ankylosing spondylitis or in good health (not recorded which). Material: blood, either unsorted or a sorted T cell fraction (not recorded which). This chain links TRBV3-1 with TRBJ2-7; the D gene is possibly TRBD2 (6 bases). The DNA of the CDR3 is TGTGCCAGCAGCCGGGACGGGAGCTCCTACGCGCAGTACTTC. The encoded protein is CASSRDGSSYAQYF.